This T cell receptor (beta chain) was recovered during a study of T cell changes during pregnancy in multiple sclerosis. Germline V CDR1 and CDR2: KGHSH, LQKENI. The length of the CDR3 is 16 residues. The V gene end was trimmed by 0 bases and the J gene end by 6 bases; junction bases not matched to a gene: 9. Sequenced by immunoSEQ multiplex PCR; TCRdb stores in-frame clones only, minus some. The repertoire holds 75,000 to 80,000 clones, with about 92% as singletons. The rearrangement uses TRBV18 and TRBJ2-7, with TRBD1 matching over 9 bases. This receptor was obtained from a female donor in good health, enrolled as a control in a pregnancy study. The sample in question was peripheral blood, obtained after pregnancy. The CDR3 is CASSPPNTGGETEQYF. For the CDR3, the DNA is TGTGCCAGCTCACCACCCAACACAGGGGGCGAAACCGAGCAGTACTTC.